These T cell receptor beta chains were read from a single sample in a study of cytomegalovirus exposure and HLA in healthy donors. Clones were sequenced by immunoSEQ multiplex PCR, and TCRdb holds only the in-frame ones, with some missing. In the table there are approximately 52,000 clones, over 65% of which are singletons. Sequencing was carried out using PBMCs. These receptors were collected from a man aged 40-49 years in good health and CMV-seropositive. CDR3s include the opening cysteine and the closing phenylalanine or tryptophan. Each record gives: D gene, J gene, V gene, clone size, CDR3 length, CDR3 protein, CDR3 DNA. D genes are given only for firm matches. The listing skips clone size in some rows; elsewhere it reads once, few, many or a size class.

D gene: NA; J gene: TRBJ2-1; V gene: TRBV6-5; clone size: NA; CDR3 length: 15; CDR3 protein: CASSYSRGYYNEQFF; CDR3 DNA: TGTGCCAGCAGTTACTCCAGGGGCTATTACAATGAGCAGTTCTTC
D gene: TRBD2; J gene: TRBJ2-1; V gene: TRBV2; clone size: few; CDR3 length: 15; CDR3 protein: CASRASGGAYNEQFF; CDR3 DNA: TGTGCCAGCAGGGCTAGCGGGGGGGCTTACAATGAGCAGTTCTTC
D gene: TRBD1; J gene: TRBJ2-7; V gene: TRBV7-2; clone size: NA; CDR3 length: 14; CDR3 protein: CASSANRGPHEQYF; CDR3 DNA: TGTGCCAGCAGCGCTAACAGGGGCCCTCACGAGCAGTACTTC
D gene: TRBD1; J gene: TRBJ1-1; V gene: TRBV29-1; clone size: NA; CDR3 length: 13; CDR3 protein: CSTRTGRDTEAFF; CDR3 DNA: TGCAGCACCCGGACAGGAAGGGACACTGAAGCTTTCTTT
D gene: TRBD1; J gene: TRBJ2-1; V gene: TRBV7-9; clone size: NA; CDR3 length: 17; CDR3 protein: CASSTPARTGVKYEQFF; CDR3 DNA: TGTGCCAGCAGCACCCCCGCTAGGACAGGGGTAAAATATGAGCAGTTCTTC
D gene: NA; J gene: TRBJ2-1; V gene: TRBV5-1; clone size: NA; CDR3 length: 13; CDR3 protein: CASSLGDGGAQFF; CDR3 DNA: TGCGCCAGCAGCCTGGGGGATGGGGGGGCTCAGTTCTTC
D gene: NA; J gene: TRBJ2-7; V gene: TRBV7-2; clone size: NA; CDR3 length: 15; CDR3 protein: CASSLGGDFRGEQYF; CDR3 DNA: TGTGCCAGCAGCTTAGGCGGTGATTTTAGGGGCGAGCAGTACTTC
D gene: NA; J gene: TRBJ1-1; V gene: TRBV2; clone size: NA; CDR3 length: 13; CDR3 protein: CASNRGGNTEAFF; CDR3 DNA: TGTGCCAGCAACCGGGGGGGCAACACTGAAGCTTTCTTT
D gene: TRBD1; J gene: TRBJ1-2; V gene: TRBV9; clone size: NA; CDR3 length: 14; CDR3 protein: CASSSRTGGYGYTF; CDR3 DNA: TGTGCCAGCAGCTCCCGGACAGGGGGCTATGGCTACACCTTC
D gene: TRBD1; J gene: TRBJ1-5; V gene: TRBV2; clone size: NA; CDR3 length: 15; CDR3 protein: CASSLNRGGDQPQHF; CDR3 DNA: TGTGCCAGCAGCTTAAACAGGGGAGGCGACCAGCCCCAGCATTTT
D gene: NA; J gene: TRBJ1-1; V gene: TRBV6-5; clone size: NA; CDR3 length: 13; CDR3 protein: CASSTGRNTEAFF; CDR3 DNA: TGTGCCAGCTCCACAGGGAGGAACACTGAAGCTTTCTTT
D gene: NA; J gene: TRBJ1-1; V gene: TRBV5-1; clone size: NA; CDR3 length: 15; CDR3 protein: CASSSTGDSHTEAFF; CDR3 DNA: TGCGCCAGCAGCTCGACAGGAGATTCTCACACTGAAGCTTTCTTT
D gene: TRBD2; J gene: TRBJ2-5; V gene: TRBV5-6; clone size: NA; CDR3 length: 16; CDR3 protein: CASSSRGEAGTETQYF; CDR3 DNA: TGTGCCAGCAGCTCCCGAGGGGAAGCGGGGACCGAGACCCAGTACTTC
D gene: TRBD1; J gene: TRBJ1-2; V gene: TRBV30; clone size: once; CDR3 length: 13; CDR3 protein: CAWSEGAFYGYTF; CDR3 DNA: TGTGCCTGGAGCGAGGGGGCGTTTTATGGCTACACCTTC
D gene: TRBD2; J gene: TRBJ2-1; V gene: TRBV2; clone size: few; CDR3 length: 15; CDR3 protein: CASRIAGGASNEQFF; CDR3 DNA: TGTGCCAGCAGGATAGCGGGGGGGGCCAGCAATGAGCAGTTCTTC
D gene: TRBD1; J gene: TRBJ2-7; V gene: TRBV5-6; clone size: NA; CDR3 length: 14; CDR3 protein: CASTETGVMREQYF; CDR3 DNA: TGTGCCAGCACGGAGACAGGGGTCATGAGGGAGCAGTACTTC
D gene: TRBD2; J gene: TRBJ2-1; V gene: TRBV4-1; clone size: NA; CDR3 length: 14; CDR3 protein: CASSRGLGPNEQFF; CDR3 DNA: TGCGCCAGCAGCCGGGGACTAGGGCCCAATGAGCAGTTCTTC
D gene: NA; J gene: TRBJ1-1; V gene: TRBV19; clone size: NA; CDR3 length: 15; CDR3 protein: CASSLRTASNTEAFF; CDR3 DNA: TGTGCCAGTAGTCTCCGGACAGCGTCAAACACTGAAGCTTTCTTT
D gene: TRBD2; J gene: TRBJ2-3; V gene: TRBV5-1; clone size: NA; CDR3 length: 17; CDR3 protein: CASSLGGLAGGTDTQYF; CDR3 DNA: TGCGCCAGCAGCTTGGGGGGACTAGCGGGGGGCACAGATACGCAGTATTTT
D gene: NA; J gene: TRBJ1-5; V gene: TRBV19; clone size: NA; CDR3 length: 13; CDR3 protein: CASSWNGNQPQHF; CDR3 DNA: TGTGCCAGTAGCTGGAACGGGAATCAGCCCCAGCATTTT
D gene: NA; J gene: TRBJ2-1; V gene: TRBV5-4; clone size: few; CDR3 length: 15; CDR3 protein: CASSTGGPSRNEQFF; CDR3 DNA: TGTGCCAGCAGCACCGGGGGGCCCTCTAGGAATGAGCAGTTCTTC
D gene: NA; J gene: TRBJ1-1; V gene: TRBV9; clone size: NA; CDR3 length: 13; CDR3 protein: CASSDTWWTEAFF; CDR3 DNA: TGTGCCAGCAGCGACACCTGGTGGACTGAAGCTTTCTTT
D gene: NA; J gene: TRBJ1-1; V gene: TRBV30; clone size: NA; CDR3 length: 12; CDR3 protein: CAWNRVNTEAFF; CDR3 DNA: TGTGCCTGGAACCGGGTGAACACTGAAGCTTTCTTT
D gene: NA; J gene: TRBJ2-6; V gene: TRBV2; clone size: once; CDR3 length: 14; CDR3 protein: CASSFGSGANVLTF; CDR3 DNA: TGTGCCAGCAGTTTCGGCTCTGGGGCCAACGTCCTGACTTTC
D gene: NA; J gene: TRBJ1-5; V gene: TRBV7-8; clone size: NA; CDR3 length: 20; CDR3 protein: CASSFSGGAGGRRSNQPQHF; CDR3 DNA: TGTGCCAGCAGCTTTAGTGGGGGGGCTGGGGGCCGTCGAAGCAATCAGCCCCAGCATTTT
D gene: TRBD1; J gene: TRBJ2-1; V gene: TRBV2; clone size: NA; CDR3 length: 15; CDR3 protein: CASSATGGSYNEQFF; CDR3 DNA: TGTGCCAGCAGTGCTACAGGGGGATCGTACAATGAGCAGTTCTTC
D gene: TRBD2; J gene: TRBJ2-5; V gene: TRBV4-1; clone size: NA; CDR3 length: 16; CDR3 protein: CASSQELAGGQETQYF; CDR3 DNA: TGCGCCAGCAGCCAAGAGCTAGCGGGGGGTCAAGAGACCCAGTACTTC
D gene: NA; J gene: TRBJ2-7; V gene: TRBV7-3; clone size: NA; CDR3 length: 13; CDR3 protein: CASSLTSQNEQYF; CDR3 DNA: TGTGCCAGCAGCTTAACATCCCAGAACGAGCAGTACTTC
D gene: NA; J gene: TRBJ1-1; V gene: TRBV25-1; clone size: NA; CDR3 length: 13; CDR3 protein: CASRFTGRTEAFF; CDR3 DNA: TGTGCCAGCAGATTCACAGGGCGGACTGAAGCTTTCTTT
D gene: TRBD1; J gene: TRBJ1-1; V gene: TRBV6-8; clone size: NA; CDR3 length: 19; CDR3 protein: CASRDRGRRNESMNTEAFF; CDR3 DNA: TGTGCCAGCAGAGACAGGGGGCGTCGGAATGAGAGTATGAACACTGAAGCTTTCTTT